This entry describes one T cell receptor (beta chain). This specimen comes from a study of blood T cell repertoires in COVID-19. The protocol was immunoSEQ multiplex PCR, while the TCRdb copy is restricted to in-frame clones and leaves out a portion. This sample has roughly 410,000 clones, with 89% found just once. CDR3 length: 21 amino acids. Trimming removed 4 bases from V and 0 bases from J; junction bases left unmatched: 17. Germline V gene lookup returns CDR1 ENHRY and CDR2 SYGVKD. What was sequenced was peripheral blood. The receptor was derived from a woman aged 40 to 50 with COVID-19, enrolled during active disease. The chain joins TRBV10-3 to TRBJ2-1; 11 bases match TRBD2. The CDR3 spells CAISAGSRLAGGSGSYNEQFF. CDR3 nucleotide sequence: TGTGCCATCAGTGCCGGAAGCAGGCTAGCGGGAGGCTCGGGCTCCTACAATGAGCAGTTCTTC.